This TCR beta chain is drawn from a study of glioma-infiltrating T cells after dendritic cell vaccination. Study information: Samples are from glioblastoma patients in Phase I and II dendritic cell vaccine trials. Study-wide results and caveats: Higher TCR clonality did not directly relate to longer survival.

In the case of this clone: Its antigen is unknown.

V gave up 4 bases and J gave up 5 bases; unmatched junction bases: 8. Germline-derived CDR1 and CDR2 are SGHDT and YYEEEE. The CDR3 has 15 amino acids. Sample time point: after dendritic cell vaccination, including at tumor progression/relapse. The data were produced by immunoSEQ multiplex PCR, yet TCRdb's version contains in-frame clones alone and is incomplete. The repertoire holds 110,000 or so clones, with around 87% as singletons. This sequence originates from a human donor with glioblastoma. Source: blood, taken after dendritic cell vaccination. The chain employs TRBV5-6 and TRBJ2-5; 10 bases fit TRBD2. The CDR3 loop is CASSRRLAGVETQYF. The CDR3 DNA is TGTGCCAGCAGCCGGCGGCTAGCGGGGGTTGAGACCCAGTACTTC.